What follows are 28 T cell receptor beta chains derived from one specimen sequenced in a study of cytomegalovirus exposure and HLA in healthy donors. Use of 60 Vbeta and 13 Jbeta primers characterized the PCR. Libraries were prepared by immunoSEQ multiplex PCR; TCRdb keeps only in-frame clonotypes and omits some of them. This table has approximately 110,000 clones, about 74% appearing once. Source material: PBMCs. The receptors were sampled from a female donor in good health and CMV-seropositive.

The CDR3 here is CAISESGGMGNQPQHF. In nucleotides, the CDR3 is TGTGCCATCAGTGAGTCGGGAGGGATGGGCAATCAGCCCCAGCATTTT. The chain carries TRBV10-3 and TRBJ1-5; D unclear. CDR3 length: 16 amino acids. Germline V gene sequence: CDR1 ENHRY, CDR2 SYGVKD. V gave up 0 bases and J gave up 2 bases, with 11 bases separating them.

CDR3 region: CASSQGRGRDLYGYTF. The CDR3 DNA reads TGTGCCAGCAGTCAAGGGCGGGGCCGTGACCTCTATGGCTACACCTTC. The chain uses TRBV5-5 and TRBJ1-2, with D maybe TRBD1 (5 bases). Trimming left V 5 bases short and J 4 bases short, with 21 bases between. This CDR3 region has 16 residues. Germline CDR1 is SGHKS and CDR2 is YYEKEE (reference sequence).

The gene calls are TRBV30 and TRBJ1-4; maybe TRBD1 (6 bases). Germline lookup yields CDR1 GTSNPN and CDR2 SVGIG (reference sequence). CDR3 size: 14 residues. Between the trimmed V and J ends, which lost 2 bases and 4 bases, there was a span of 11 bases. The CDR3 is CAWSPGHRNEKLFF. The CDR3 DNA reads TGTGCCTGGAGTCCGGGACACCGTAATGAAAAACTGTTTTTT.

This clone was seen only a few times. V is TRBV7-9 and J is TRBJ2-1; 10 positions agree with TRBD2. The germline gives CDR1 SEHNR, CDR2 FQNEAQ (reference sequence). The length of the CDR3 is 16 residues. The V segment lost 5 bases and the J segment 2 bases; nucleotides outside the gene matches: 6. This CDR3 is CASSHQSGRAYNEQFF. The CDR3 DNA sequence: TGTGCCAGCAGCCATCAAAGCGGGAGGGCCTACAATGAGCAGTTCTTC.

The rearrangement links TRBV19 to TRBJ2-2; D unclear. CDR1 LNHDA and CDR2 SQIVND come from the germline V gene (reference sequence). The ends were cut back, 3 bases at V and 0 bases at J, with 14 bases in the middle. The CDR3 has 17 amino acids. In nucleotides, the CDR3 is TGTGCCAGTAGTATCGCCGCAGCGCAAACGAACACCGGGGAGCTGTTTTTT. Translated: CASSIAAAQTNTGELFF.

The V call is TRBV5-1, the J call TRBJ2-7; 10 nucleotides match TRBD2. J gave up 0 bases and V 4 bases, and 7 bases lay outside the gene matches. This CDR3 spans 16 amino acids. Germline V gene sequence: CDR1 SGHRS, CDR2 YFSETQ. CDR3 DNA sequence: TGCGCCAGCAGCATAGCGGGAGGCCCGACCTCCTACGAGCAGTACTTC. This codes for CASSIAGGPTSYEQYF.

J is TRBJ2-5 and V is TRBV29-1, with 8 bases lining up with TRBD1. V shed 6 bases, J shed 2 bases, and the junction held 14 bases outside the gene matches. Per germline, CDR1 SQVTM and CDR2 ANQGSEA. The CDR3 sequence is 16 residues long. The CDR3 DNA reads TGCAGCGTCGCTAAGGGGACAGGAGCGAATCAAGAGACCCAGTACTTC. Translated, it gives CSVAKGTGANQETQYF.

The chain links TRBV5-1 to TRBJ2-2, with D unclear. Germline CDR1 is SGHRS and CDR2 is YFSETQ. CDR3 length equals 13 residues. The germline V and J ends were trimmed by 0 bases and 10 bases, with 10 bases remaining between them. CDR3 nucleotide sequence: TGCGCCAGCAGCTTGGTAGAGAACGAGGAGCTGTTTTTT. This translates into CASSLVENEELFF.

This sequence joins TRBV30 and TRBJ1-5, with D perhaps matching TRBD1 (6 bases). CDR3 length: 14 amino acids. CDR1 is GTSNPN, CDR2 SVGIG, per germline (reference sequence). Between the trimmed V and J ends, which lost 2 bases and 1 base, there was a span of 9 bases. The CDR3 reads CAWSQGLSNQPQHF. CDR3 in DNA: TGTGCCTGGAGTCAGGGGTTAAGCAATCAGCCCCAGCATTTT.

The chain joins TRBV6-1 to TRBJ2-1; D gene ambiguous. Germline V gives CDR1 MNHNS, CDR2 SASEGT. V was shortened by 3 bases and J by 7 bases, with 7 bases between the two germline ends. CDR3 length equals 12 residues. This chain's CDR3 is CASSDTGNEQFF. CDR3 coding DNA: TGTGCCAGCAGTGACACCGGGAATGAGCAGTTCTTC.

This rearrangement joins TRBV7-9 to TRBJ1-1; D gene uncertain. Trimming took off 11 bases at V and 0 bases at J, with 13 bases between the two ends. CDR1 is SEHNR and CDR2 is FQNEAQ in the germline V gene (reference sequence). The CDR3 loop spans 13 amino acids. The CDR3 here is CASTLEMNTEAFF. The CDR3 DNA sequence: TGTGCCTCGACCCTGGAGATGAACACTGAAGCTTTCTTT.

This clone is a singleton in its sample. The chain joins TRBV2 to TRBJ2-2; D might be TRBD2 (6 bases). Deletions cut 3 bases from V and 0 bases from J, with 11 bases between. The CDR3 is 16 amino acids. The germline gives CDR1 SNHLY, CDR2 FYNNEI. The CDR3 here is CASSDRGTANTGELFF. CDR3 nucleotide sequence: TGTGCCAGCAGTGACCGGGGGACGGCGAACACCGGGGAGCTGTTTTTT.

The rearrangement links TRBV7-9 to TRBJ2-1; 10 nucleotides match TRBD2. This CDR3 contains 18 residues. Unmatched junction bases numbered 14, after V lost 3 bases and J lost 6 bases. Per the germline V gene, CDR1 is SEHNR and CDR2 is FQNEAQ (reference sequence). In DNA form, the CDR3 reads TGTGCCAGCAGCTTGACTCCCGGGCTAGCGGGAGATTTCAATGAGCAGTTCTTC. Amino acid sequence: CASSLTPGLAGDFNEQFF.

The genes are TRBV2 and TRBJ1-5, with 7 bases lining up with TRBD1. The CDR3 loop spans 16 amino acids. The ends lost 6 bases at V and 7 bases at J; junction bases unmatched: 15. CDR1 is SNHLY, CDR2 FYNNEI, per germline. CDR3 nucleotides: TGTGCCAGCAGACTGGACAGGTGGAGAATTGGGCAGCCCCAGCATTTT. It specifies CASRLDRWRIGQPQHF.

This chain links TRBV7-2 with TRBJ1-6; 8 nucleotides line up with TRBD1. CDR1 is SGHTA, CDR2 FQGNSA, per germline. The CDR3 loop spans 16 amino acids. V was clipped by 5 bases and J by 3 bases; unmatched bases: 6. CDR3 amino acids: CASSRGQANYNSPLHF. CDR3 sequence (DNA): TGTGCCAGCAGCCGGGGACAGGCGAACTATAATTCACCCCTCCACTTT.

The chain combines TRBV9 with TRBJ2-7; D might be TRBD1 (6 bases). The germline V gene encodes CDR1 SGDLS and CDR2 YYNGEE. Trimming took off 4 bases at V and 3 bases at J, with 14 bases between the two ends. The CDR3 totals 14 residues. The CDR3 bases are TGTGCCAGCAGCATCCGGGACAACTACTACGAGCAGTACTTC. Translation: CASSIRDNYYEQYF. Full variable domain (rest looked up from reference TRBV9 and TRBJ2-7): DSGVTQTPKHLITATGQRVTLRCSPRSGDLSVYWYQQSLDQGLQFLIQYYNGEERAKGNILERFSAQQFPDLHSELNLSSLELGDSALYFCASSIRDNYYEQYFGPGTRLTVT.

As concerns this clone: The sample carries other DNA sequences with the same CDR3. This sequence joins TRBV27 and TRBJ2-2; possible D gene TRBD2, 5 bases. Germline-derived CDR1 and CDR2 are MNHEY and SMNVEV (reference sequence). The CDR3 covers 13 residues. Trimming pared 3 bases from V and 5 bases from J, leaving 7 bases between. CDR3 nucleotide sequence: TGTGCCAGCAGTTTTCGGGGAACCGGGGAGCTGTTTTTT. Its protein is CASSFRGTGELFF.

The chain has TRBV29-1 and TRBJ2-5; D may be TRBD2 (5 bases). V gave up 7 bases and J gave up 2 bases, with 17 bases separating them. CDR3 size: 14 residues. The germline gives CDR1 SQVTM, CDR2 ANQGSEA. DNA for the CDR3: TGCAGCGAGACTATGGCGGCGAGACAAGAGACCCAGTACTTC. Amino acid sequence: CSETMAARQETQYF.

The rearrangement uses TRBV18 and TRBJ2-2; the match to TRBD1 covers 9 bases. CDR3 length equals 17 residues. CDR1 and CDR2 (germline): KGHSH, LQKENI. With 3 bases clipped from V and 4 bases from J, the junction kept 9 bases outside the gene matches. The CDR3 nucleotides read TGTGCCAGCTCACCGCCGACAGGGGGTGGTCTCACCGGGGAGCTGTTTTTT. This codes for CASSPPTGGGLTGELFF.

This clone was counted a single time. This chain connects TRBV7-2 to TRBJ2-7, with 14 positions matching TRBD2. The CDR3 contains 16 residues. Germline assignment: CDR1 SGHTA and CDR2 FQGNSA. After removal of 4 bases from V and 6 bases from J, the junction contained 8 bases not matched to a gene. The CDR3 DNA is TGTGCCAGCAGCTCTAGGACTAGCGGGGGGCTTATCGAGCAGTACTTC. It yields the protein CASSSRTSGGLIEQYF.

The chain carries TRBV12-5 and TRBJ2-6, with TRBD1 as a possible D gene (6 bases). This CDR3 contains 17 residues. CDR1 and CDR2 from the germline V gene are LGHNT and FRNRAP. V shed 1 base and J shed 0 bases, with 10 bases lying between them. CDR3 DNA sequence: TGTGCTAGTGGTTTGGCAAACAGGGCCTCTGGGGCCAACGTCCTGACTTTC. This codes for CASGLANRASGANVLTF. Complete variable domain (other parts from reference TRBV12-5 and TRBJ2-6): DARVTQTPRHKVTEMGQEVTMRCQPILGHNTVFWYRQTMMQGLELLAYFRNRAPLDDSGMPKDRFSAEMPDATLATLKIQPSEPRDSAVYFCASGLANRASGANVLTFGAGSRLTVL.

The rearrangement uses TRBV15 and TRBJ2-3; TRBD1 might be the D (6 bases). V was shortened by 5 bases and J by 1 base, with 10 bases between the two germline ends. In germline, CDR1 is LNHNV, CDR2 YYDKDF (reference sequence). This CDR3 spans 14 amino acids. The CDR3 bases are TGTGCCACCAGCCGAAGACAGGGCACAGATACGCAGTATTTT. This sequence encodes CATSRRQGTDTQYF. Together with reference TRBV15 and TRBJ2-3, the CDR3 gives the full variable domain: DAMVIQNPRYQVTQFGKPVTLSCSQTLNHNVMYWYQQKSSQAPKLLFHYYDKDFNNEADTPDNFQSRRPNTSFCFLDIRSPGLGDTAMYLCATSRRQGTDTQYFGPGTRLTVL.

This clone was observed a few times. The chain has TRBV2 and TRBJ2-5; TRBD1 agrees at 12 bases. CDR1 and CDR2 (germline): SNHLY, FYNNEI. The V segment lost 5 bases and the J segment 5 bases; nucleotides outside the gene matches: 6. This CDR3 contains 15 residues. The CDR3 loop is CASSTGQGARETQYF. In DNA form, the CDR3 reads TGTGCCAGCAGTACGGGACAGGGGGCGAGGGAGACCCAGTACTTC.

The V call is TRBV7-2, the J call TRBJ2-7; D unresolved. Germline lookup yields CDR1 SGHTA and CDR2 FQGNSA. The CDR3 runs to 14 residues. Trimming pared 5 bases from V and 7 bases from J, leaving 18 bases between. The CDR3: CASSPDWHLMEQYF. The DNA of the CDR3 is TGTGCCAGCAGCCCCGACTGGCACCTTATGGAGCAGTACTTC.

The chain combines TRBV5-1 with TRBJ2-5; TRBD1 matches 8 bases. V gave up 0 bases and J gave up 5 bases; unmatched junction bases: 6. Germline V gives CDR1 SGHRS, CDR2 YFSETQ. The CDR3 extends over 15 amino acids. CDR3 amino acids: CASSLGQGARETQYF. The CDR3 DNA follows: TGCGCCAGCAGCTTGGGCCAGGGGGCTAGGGAGACCCAGTACTTC.

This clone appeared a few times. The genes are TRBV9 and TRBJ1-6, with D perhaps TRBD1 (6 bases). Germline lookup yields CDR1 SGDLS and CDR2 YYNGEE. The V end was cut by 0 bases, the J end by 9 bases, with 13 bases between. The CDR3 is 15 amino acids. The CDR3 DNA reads TGTGCCAGCAGCGTAGATCAGGGGTACTCTTCACCCCTCCACTTT. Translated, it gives CASSVDQGYSSPLHF.

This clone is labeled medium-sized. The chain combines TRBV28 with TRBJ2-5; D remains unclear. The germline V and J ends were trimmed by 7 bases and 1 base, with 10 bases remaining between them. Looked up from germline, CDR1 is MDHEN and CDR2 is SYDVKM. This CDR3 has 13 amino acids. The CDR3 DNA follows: TGTGCCAGCACCGTGGGCCTCCAAGAGACCCAGTACTTC. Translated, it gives CASTVGLQETQYF.

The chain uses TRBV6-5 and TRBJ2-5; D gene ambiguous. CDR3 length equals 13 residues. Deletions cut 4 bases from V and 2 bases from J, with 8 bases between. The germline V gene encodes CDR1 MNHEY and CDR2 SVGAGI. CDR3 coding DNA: TGTGCCAGCAGTTTCAACAGACAAGAGACCCAGTACTTC. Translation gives CASSFNRQETQYF.